These T cell receptor beta chains were read from a single sample in a study of T cells after yellow fever vaccination. TCRdb used MiXCR to reprocess the 5' RACE reads, holding one entry per CDR3 protein. The sample lists roughly 340,000 distinct CDR3 sequences, almost 4% occurring once. The sequencing here drew on PBMCs, taken 5 days after the yellow fever booster vaccination. These receptors all stem from a man younger than 30 who received the YFV17D yellow fever vaccine. CDR3s include the opening cysteine and the closing phenylalanine or tryptophan. D genes are given only for firm matches. Only some rows state a clone size, as once, few, many or a class for expanded clones.

j_call	clone_size	v_call	d_call	cdr3_nt	cdr3_aa
TRBJ2-3	few	TRBV29-1	TRBD2	TGCAGCGGGGGTCCACTAGCGGGGGCTACAGATACGCAGTATTTT	CSGGPLAGATDTQYF
TRBJ1-1	many	TRBV6-6	-	TGTGCCAGCAGTTACGAGGGGAACACTGAAGCTTTCTTT	CASSYEGNTEAFF
TRBJ1-1	many	TRBV20-1	-	TGCAGTGCCAGAAGAAGGGGCACTGAAGCTTTCTTT	CSARRRGTEAFF
TRBJ2-5	-	TRBV12-2	-	TGTGCAAGTCGCTTACCCTGCAGTACTAGCGGGGTAGAGACCCAGTACTTC	CASRLPCSTSGVETQYF
TRBJ2-3	few	TRBV2	-	TGTGCCAGCAGTGCCAGGGACCCCGTTACAGATACGCAGTATTTT	CASSARDPVTDTQYF
TRBJ1-1	-	TRBV7-9	-	TGTGCCAGCAGCGCCCTCAGGGACACTGAAGCTTTCTTT	CASSALRDTEAFF
TRBJ1-4	many	TRBV4-3	-	TGCGCCAGCAGCCAAGATAACTGGGTTGAAAAACTGTTTTTT	CASSQDNWVEKLFF
TRBJ1-5	few	TRBV5-1	-	TGCGCCAGCAGCTTGTCCGGGAATCGCAATCAGCCCCAGCATTTT	CASSLSGNRNQPQHF
TRBJ2-5	few	TRBV7-2	TRBD2	TGTGCCAGCAGCTTGAGGACTAGAGGGGAGACCCAGTACTTC	CASSLRTRGETQYF
TRBJ1-5	many	TRBV20-1	-	TGCAGTGCCGTTCTTACTAGCAATCAGCCCCAGCATTTT	CSAVLTSNQPQHF
TRBJ1-2	few	TRBV2	-	TGTGCCAGCCTACACGGGAGGCGAAGCTATGGCTACACCTTC	CASLHGRRSYGYTF
TRBJ2-2	few	TRBV7-8	TRBD2	TGTGCCAGCAGCCGGAGCGGGGGGGTGTACGTACAGTCCACCGGGGAGCTGTTTTTT	CASSRSGGVYVQSTGELFF
TRBJ2-4	few	TRBV5-1	-	TGCGCCAGCAGCTTGGCTCGGGGGGCGGAAAACATTCAGTACTTC	CASSLARGAENIQYF
TRBJ2-2	many	TRBV2	TRBD2	TGTGCCAGCAGTGATTGGGCTAGCGGGGGCGGCGGGGAGCTGTTTTTT	CASSDWASGGGGELFF
TRBJ1-2	-	TRBV25-1	-	TGTGCCAGCAGTGACTCCCCTCTCTACTATGGCTACACCTTC	CASSDSPLYYGYTF
TRBJ1-3	many	TRBV6-2/TRBV6-3	-	TGTGCCAGCCGCCGGAACCTAGGAAACACCATATATTTT	CASRRNLGNTIYF
TRBJ1-5	-	TRBV5-1	-	TGCGCCAGCAGTTATTACGGGGACGGCACTCAGCCCCAGCATTTT	CASSYYGDGTQPQHF
TRBJ2-5	many	TRBV5-1	-	TGCGCCAGCAGCCCGCTTAGCGGACTTCAAGAGACCCAGTACTTC	CASSPLSGLQETQYF
TRBJ2-3	few	TRBV18	-	TGTGCCAGCTCACCAGGGATCCGCACAGATACGCAGTATTTT	CASSPGIRTDTQYF
TRBJ2-1	few	TRBV6-1	TRBD1	TGTGCCAGCAGTGAAGCAAGGACAGGGGTCAATGAGCAGTTCTTC	CASSEARTGVNEQFF
TRBJ1-1	many	TRBV20-1	-	TGCAGTGCTAGAGTCTTGGGCCTACCGAACACTGAAGCTTTCTTT	CSARVLGLPNTEAFF
TRBJ1-1	few	TRBV9	-	TGTGCCAGCAGCGTCGCAACTCCGGGCCAAGCTTTCTTT	CASSVATPGQAFF
TRBJ2-5	many	TRBV4-3	-	TGCGCCAGCAGCCAAGATGTTGGCAGACAAGAGACCCAGTACTTC	CASSQDVGRQETQYF
TRBJ2-5	many	TRBV18	-	TGTGCCAGCTCGCGCACCGCAGGGGCAGAGACCCAGTACTTC	CASSRTAGAETQYF
TRBJ1-5	few	TRBV7-2	TRBD1	TGTGCCAGCAGCTTACGACAGGGTAGTCAGCCCCAGCATTTT	CASSLRQGSQPQHF
TRBJ2-5	-	TRBV5-1	TRBD1	TGCGCCACCCGACAGGGTCCACGAGAGACCCAGTACTTC	CATRQGPRETQYF
TRBJ2-6	-	TRBV4-1	-	TGCGCCAGCAGCCAAGAGTTAGGGTACGCGAACAACGTCCTGACTTTC	CASSQELGYANNVLTF
TRBJ1-1	many	TRBV12-3/TRBV12-4	-	TGTGCCAGCACTTGGGGGGGGACTGAAGCTTTCTTT	CASTWGGTEAFF
TRBJ1-1	-	TRBV4-3	-	TGCGCCAGCAGCCAAGATCTCCGGGGAGGGAGGACTGAAGCTTTCTTT	CASSQDLRGGRTEAFF
TRBJ2-2	few	TRBV10-1	-	TGCGCCAGCAGTGAGCAGGGCAGATCGAACACCGGGGAGCTGTTTTTT	CASSEQGRSNTGELFF
TRBJ2-3	-	TRBV20-1	-	TGCAGTGCCCAGGACAGCCCCACAGATACGCAGTATTTT	CSAQDSPTDTQYF
TRBJ2-6	-	TRBV10-3	TRBD1	TGTGCCATCAGTGGGGGACAGGGCGCGGGGGCCAACGTCCTGACTTTC	CAISGGQGAGANVLTF
TRBJ2-1	-	TRBV3-1	TRBD2	TGTGCCAGCAGCCAAACCGGGACTAGCGGGGGTTACAATGAGCAGTTCTTC	CASSQTGTSGGYNEQFF
TRBJ2-3	many	TRBV5-1	TRBD2	TGCGCCAGCAGCTTATCGACTAGCGGGGGCACAGATACGCAGTATTTT	CASSLSTSGGTDTQYF
TRBJ1-2	-	TRBV5-1	-	TGCGCCAGCAGCCCCCGGGACGGGACTAACTATGGCTACACCTTC	CASSPRDGTNYGYTF
TRBJ2-1	-	TRBV5-1	TRBD2	TGCGCCAGCAGCCGGGCCGGACTAGCCGGACTCAATGAGCAGTTCTTC	CASSRAGLAGLNEQFF
TRBJ2-6	few	TRBV28	-	TGTGCCAGCAGTTTATTGGGCTCGGGGTTTTCTGGGGCCAACGTCCTGACTTTC	CASSLLGSGFSGANVLTF
TRBJ1-1	-	TRBV12-3/TRBV12-4	-	TGTGCCAGCAGTACACCCTACACTGAAGCTTTCTTT	CASSTPYTEAFF
TRBJ2-2	many	TRBV4-1	-	TGCGCCAGCAGCCAAGATCAGTGGCAGGGTTACACCGGGGAGCTGTTTTTT	CASSQDQWQGYTGELFF
TRBJ2-1	few	TRBV28	-	TGTGCCAGCACCTCCGGACTTTCCTACAATGAGCAGTTCTTC	CASTSGLSYNEQFF
TRBJ2-6	many	TRBV28	-	TGTGCCAGCAGCACTGGCCTGACGGGCGGGGCCAACGTCCTGACTTTC	CASSTGLTGGANVLTF
TRBJ2-7	few	TRBV12-3/TRBV12-4	TRBD2	TGTGCCAGCAGAGTAGCGGGGGGATCCTACGAGCAGTACTTC	CASRVAGGSYEQYF
TRBJ2-2	few	TRBV7-3	-	TGTGCCAGCAAAGGGTCTGCCGGGGAGCTGTTTTTT	CASKGSAGELFF
TRBJ1-3	many	TRBV20-1	-	TGCAGTGCTAGGAAGGGGACATACCCAGCTGTAAATCCTGGAAACACCATATATTTT	CSARKGTYPAVNPGNTIYF